The 31 T cell receptor beta chains given below trace back to one sample, sequenced in a study of OX40 agonist ivuxolimab in advanced cancers. Measured with immunoSEQ multiplex PCR; TCRdb has only the in-frame clones, and not every one. The sample includes some 65,000 clones, nearly 90% of them seen just once. Sequenced here: CD4+ or CD8+ T cells sorted from blood, sampled in a trial of the OX40 agonist ivuxolimab. Receptor source: an adult with an advanced solid tumor such as melanoma, head and neck, liver or kidney cancer.

The V gene is TRBV27, the J gene TRBJ1-2, with 7 bases lining up with TRBD1. Germline V CDR1 and CDR2: MNHEY, SMNVEV (reference sequence). CDR3 size: 14 residues. V lost 9 bases and J lost 4; bases outside the gene matches: 11. The CDR3 region has the DNA TGTGCCAGTTCACCGGAGGGACAGATCTATGGCTACACCTTC. This codes for CASSPEGQIYGYTF.

This rearrangement joins TRBV27 to TRBJ2-7; D unclear. The V end was cut by 2 bases, the J end by 4 bases, with 12 bases between. Germline values: CDR1 MNHEY, CDR2 SMNVEV (reference sequence). The CDR3 contains 14 residues. The CDR3 DNA reads TGTGCCAGCAGTTTAGGAGCAGCAGGTTACGAGCAGTACTTC. Its translation: CASSLGAAGYEQYF.

This clone has only one observation. The CDR3 is CASSPGTGNNSPLHF. As DNA, the CDR3 is TGTGCCAGCAGTCCCGGGACAGGGAATAATTCACCCCTCCACTTT. This chain links TRBV27 with TRBJ1-6; 9 bases match TRBD1. In germline, CDR1 is MNHEY, CDR2 SMNVEV (reference sequence). V lost 5 bases, J lost 5 bases, and 4 bases stayed unmatched. This CDR3 has 15 amino acids.

This clone was picked up one time. V and J are TRBV9 and TRBJ1-1, with D uncertain. Germline CDR1 and CDR2: SGDLS and YYNGEE. V was pared by 5 bases and J by 3 bases, with 14 bases between. This CDR3 is built from 14 residues. Here the CDR3 DNA reads TGTGCCAGCAGGGAAATTAGTGGGGACACTGAAGCTTTCTTT. The encoded protein is CASREISGDTEAFF.

This chain uses TRBV9 with TRBJ1-3, with unresolved D. V was trimmed by 0 bases and J by 0 bases, leaving 7 bases between them. CDR3 length: 15 amino acids. The germline CDR1 and CDR2 sequences are SGDLS and YYNGEE. In nucleotides, the CDR3 is TGTGCCAGCAGCGTAGAGGGAGGCTCTGGAAACACCATATATTTT. Residues: CASSVEGGSGNTIYF.

The chain couples TRBV2 to TRBJ1-2; no clear D. The CDR3 runs to 15 residues. Germline-derived CDR1 and CDR2 are SNHLY and FYNNEI. V was trimmed by 0 bases and J by 1 base, leaving 9 bases between them. The CDR3 sequence: CASSEARVVNYGYTF. The CDR3 DNA sequence: TGTGCCAGCAGTGAAGCGAGGGTTGTTAACTATGGCTACACCTTC.

The chain links TRBV20-1 to TRBJ1-1; 7 positions agree with TRBD1. V lost 6 bases and J lost 8; bases outside the gene matches: 6. Germline CDR1 DFQATT, CDR2 SNEGSKA (reference sequence). The CDR3 is made up of 11 amino acids. This chain's CDR3 is CSAEKGGEAFF. CDR3 coding DNA: TGCAGTGCCGAAAAAGGGGGCGAAGCTTTCTTT.

This clone was recorded only once. The CDR3 coding sequence is TGTGCCGTCCGGGACAGGGTGTACTATGGCTACACCTTC. Encoded protein: CAVRDRVYYGYTF. The chain links TRBV2 to TRBJ1-2; TRBD1 aligns across 9 bases. The CDR3 covers 13 residues. The V and J ends lost 11 bases and 3 bases, in that order; junction bases with no gene match: 7. Germline loops: CDR1 SNHLY, CDR2 FYNNEI.

This chain uses TRBV28 with TRBJ2-2, with TRBD1 identical over 7 bases. Germline V gives CDR1 MDHEN, CDR2 SYDVKM. The CDR3 loop spans 15 amino acids. Losses at the gene ends were 3 bases for V and 7 bases for J; bases not matched to a gene: 8. Here the CDR3 DNA reads TGTGCCAGCAGTTTCGGAAGGGGGCACGGCGGGGAGCTGTTTTTT. It encodes CASSFGRGHGGELFF.

V and J are TRBV27 and TRBJ1-1; TRBD1 might be the D (6 bases). The V end lost 6 bases, the J end lost 12 bases, and 17 bases lay between the germline ends. This CDR3 contains 12 residues. Per the germline V gene, CDR1 is MNHEY and CDR2 is SMNVEV (reference sequence). CDR3 coding DNA: TGTGCCAGCAGCTCCGCGGGGGGCGTAACTTTCTTT. Translating it yields CASSSAGGVTFF.

The gene calls are TRBV7-2 and TRBJ2-7; D gene uncertain. Trimming removed 1 base from V and 3 bases from J, with 10 bases in between. The CDR3 consists of 14 residues. Germline CDR1 and CDR2: SGHTA and FQGNSA. CDR3 sequence (DNA): TGTGCCAGCAGCTTAGGGTCGTACAACTACGAGCAGTACTTC. This codes for CASSLGSYNYEQYF.

V is TRBV5-6 and J is TRBJ2-7; D not resolved. V lost 2 bases and J lost 2, with 8 bases in between. CDR3 length: 13 residues. Germline V gene sequence: CDR1 SGHDT, CDR2 YYEEEE. CDR3 amino acids: CASSFDPTYEQYF. CDR3 sequence (DNA): TGTGCCAGCAGCTTTGATCCCACCTACGAGCAGTACTTC.

The V gene is TRBV19, the J gene TRBJ1-2; TRBD1 matches at 7 bases. The CDR3 has 18 residues. CDR1 and CDR2 (germline): LNHDA, SQIVND (reference sequence). V trimming: 7 bases; J trimming: 5 bases; junction bases outside the gene matches: 22. The CDR3 loop reads CASKGLGKGATPVYGYTF. CDR3 coding DNA: TGTGCCAGTAAGGGTTTAGGAAAGGGGGCGACGCCGGTTTATGGCTACACCTTC.

In its sample, this clone was seen a few times. The chain recombines TRBV7-9 with TRBJ1-2; the D is unclear. This CDR3 has 14 amino acids. V lost 6 bases and J lost 3, with 14 bases in between. Germline V gene data show CDR1 as SEHNR and CDR2 as FQNEAQ (reference sequence). The CDR3 loop reads CASRAPGFDYGYTF. CDR3 coding DNA: TGTGCCAGCAGAGCCCCAGGTTTCGACTATGGCTACACCTTC. Complete variable domain (other parts from reference TRBV7-9 and TRBJ1-2): DTGVSQNPRHKITKRGQNVTFRCDPISEHNRLYWYRQTLGQGPEFLTYFQNEAQLEKSRLLSDRFSAERPKGSFSTLEIQRTEQGDSAMYLCASRAPGFDYGYTFGSGTRLTVV.

This chain links TRBV7-9 with TRBJ2-5; 15 bases are shared with TRBD2. The CDR3 length is 16 residues. From germline, CDR1 is SEHNR and CDR2 FQNEAQ (reference sequence). Trimming at V came to 8 bases and at J to 5 bases, leaving 9 bases not matched to a gene. The CDR3 sequence is CASLGLAGGRRETQYF. DNA for the CDR3: TGTGCCAGCTTGGGACTAGCGGGAGGTCGTCGGGAGACCCAGTACTTC. The full variable domain, in which reference TRBV7-9 and TRBJ2-5 provide the parts outside the CDR3, is DTGVSQNPRHKITKRGQNVTFRCDPISEHNRLYWYRQTLGQGPEFLTYFQNEAQLEKSRLLSDRFSAERPKGSFSTLEIQRTEQGDSAMYLCASLGLAGGRRETQYFGPGTRLLVL.

This chain uses TRBV25-1 with TRBJ2-2; 7 bases agree with TRBD2. With V trimmed by 6 bases and J by 3 bases, 1 base remained unmatched. The CDR3 extends over 13 amino acids. Germline V lookup: CDR1 MGHDK, CDR2 SYGVNS. The CDR3, as DNA: TGTGCCAGCAGGCGGGAGCACACCGGGGAGCTGTTTTTT. This sequence encodes CASRREHTGELFF.

The chain joins TRBV13 to TRBJ2-3, with TRBD2 matching over 9 bases. Losses at the gene ends were 5 bases for V and 2 bases for J; bases not matched to a gene: 8. Germline-derived CDR1 and CDR2 are PRHDT and FYEKMQ (reference sequence). The CDR3 covers 16 residues. The CDR3 region has the DNA TGTGCCAGCAGCCCCCCCCTAGCGGGGCACACAGATACGCAGTATTTT. This encodes CASSPPLAGHTDTQYF.

Written as DNA, the CDR3 is TGTGCCAGCAGTTCCGGGACAGGGGTCACCGGGGAGCTGTTTTTT. It translates to CASSSGTGVTGELFF. The chain couples TRBV27 to TRBJ2-2, with 10 nucleotides matching TRBD1. The germline gives CDR1 MNHEY, CDR2 SMNVEV (reference sequence). The CDR3 totals 15 residues. V shed 4 bases, J shed 4 bases, and the junction held 3 bases outside the gene matches.

This clone was counted only a few times. The chain links TRBV5-6 to TRBJ2-7; 7 bases are a match to TRBD1. There are 14 residues in the CDR3. Germline loops: CDR1 SGHDT, CDR2 YYEEEE. Trimming at V came to 2 bases and at J to 3 bases, leaving 5 bases not matched to a gene. CDR3 DNA: TGTGCCAGCAGCTTCTCCGGACAGGACTACGAGCAGTACTTC. This gives the protein CASSFSGQDYEQYF.

The chain combines TRBV30 with TRBJ1-5; D remains unclear. V dropped 0 bases and J dropped 0 bases, with 15 bases sitting between them. The CDR3 consists of 17 residues. Germline CDR1 GTSNPN, CDR2 SVGIG (reference sequence). The CDR3 loop is CAWSVSVGIYSNQPQHF. The CDR3 DNA sequence: TGTGCCTGGAGTGTTTCCGTCGGGATTTATAGCAATCAGCCCCAGCATTTT.

Only one count was recorded for this clone. The chain links TRBV5-1 to TRBJ1-1, with D possibly TRBD1 on 6 matching bases. Trimming shortened V by 4 bases and J by 5 bases, and 15 bases separated the two germline ends. The CDR3 sequence is 14 residues long. The germline CDR1 and CDR2 sequences are SGHRS and YFSETQ. CDR3 in amino acids: CASSPGGGGTEAFF. CDR3 nucleotide sequence: TGCGCCAGCAGCCCCGGGGGGGGCGGAACTGAAGCTTTCTTT.

V and J are TRBV7-9 and TRBJ2-7, with D uncertain. V lost 3 bases and J 7 bases, leaving 13 bases between the germline ends. Germline loops: CDR1 SEHNR, CDR2 FQNEAQ (reference sequence). The length of the CDR3 is 13 residues. The CDR3 here is CASSFQPKVEQYF. The CDR3 bases are TGTGCCAGCAGCTTTCAGCCGAAGGTGGAGCAGTACTTC.

V usage is TRBV9 and J usage is TRBJ2-3, with 9 bases aligning to TRBD1. The CDR3 totals 14 residues. From germline, CDR1 is SGDLS and CDR2 YYNGEE. The trim removed 4 bases at V and 5 bases at J, leaving 5 bases unmatched. CDR3 coding DNA: TGTGCCAGCAGCACAGGGGGCTTCGGAGATACGCAGTATTTT. Translating it yields CASSTGGFGDTQYF. The whole variable domain, remainder taken from reference TRBV9 and TRBJ2-3, is DSGVTQTPKHLITATGQRVTLRCSPRSGDLSVYWYQQSLDQGLQFLIQYYNGEERAKGNILERFSAQQFPDLHSELNLSSLELGDSALYFCASSTGGFGDTQYFGPGTRLTVL.

This chain uses TRBV5-4 with TRBJ2-5; D might be TRBD2 (6 bases). The CDR3 has 15 residues. V shed 3 bases and J shed 0 bases, with 12 bases lying between them. CDR1 and CDR2 from the germline V gene are SGHNT and YYREEE (reference sequence). CDR3 in amino acids: CASSSWASDQETQYF. The CDR3, as DNA: TGTGCCAGCAGCTCTTGGGCTAGCGACCAAGAGACCCAGTACTTC.

In its sample, this clone was seen a few times. The chain employs TRBV6-4 and TRBJ2-1; 8 bases fit TRBD2. The germline V gene encodes CDR1 MRHNA and CDR2 SNTAGT. The CDR3 runs 15 residues. The junction had 8 bases not matched to a gene; V was cut back by 4 bases and J by 6 bases. CDR3 in DNA: TGTGCCAGCAGTGTCTCGGGGGGGCTAAGCAATGAGCAGTTCTTC. It yields the protein CASSVSGGLSNEQFF.

V gene TRBV2 combines with J gene TRBJ2-2, with 7 bases matching TRBD2. Losses at the gene ends were 9 bases for V and 1 base for J; bases not matched to a gene: 14. Germline lookup yields CDR1 SNHLY and CDR2 FYNNEI. The CDR3 runs 17 residues. CDR3 DNA sequence: TGTGCCAGAGGGGAATTTGGGCGGGAGAAGAACACCGGGGAGCTGTTTTTT. It codes for CARGEFGREKNTGELFF. The full variable domain, rest sourced from reference TRBV2 and TRBJ2-2, is EPEVTQTPSHQVTQMGQEVILRCVPISNHLYFYWYRQILGQKVEFLVSFYNNEISEKSEIFDDQFSVERPDGSNFTLKIRSTKLEDSAMYFCARGEFGREKNTGELFFGEGSRLTVL.

V and J are TRBV27 and TRBJ2-6, with unresolved D. The V gene lost 2 bases and the J gene lost 0 bases, with 5 bases spanning the gap. The CDR3 consists of 15 residues. Per the germline V gene, CDR1 is MNHEY and CDR2 is SMNVEV (reference sequence). Here the CDR3 reads CASSLGSSGANVLTF. The CDR3 DNA follows: TGTGCCAGCAGTTTAGGTAGCTCTGGGGCCAACGTCCTGACTTTC.

This clone has only one observation. The V and J genes are TRBV27 and TRBJ2-1; TRBD2 aligns across 15 bases. Losses at the gene ends were 5 bases for V and 4 bases for J; bases not matched to a gene: 6. Germline V gene lookup returns CDR1 MNHEY and CDR2 SMNVEV (reference sequence). The CDR3 covers 17 residues. CDR3: CASSLGLAGGPYNEQFF. The CDR3 bases are TGTGCCAGCAGTCTTGGACTAGCGGGGGGGCCATACAATGAGCAGTTCTTC.

The chain has TRBV7-9 and TRBJ1-1; D may be TRBD1 (6 bases). V lost 6 bases, J lost 1 base, and 6 bases lay in between. CDR3 length equals 12 residues. The germline V gene has CDR1 SEHNR and CDR2 FQNEAQ (reference sequence). CDR3: CASRTGNTEAFF. The CDR3 bases are TGTGCCAGCAGGACAGGGAACACTGAAGCTTTCTTT.

The chain couples TRBV2 to TRBJ2-1; D not resolved. Germline CDR1 and CDR2: SNHLY and FYNNEI. Deletions cut 1 base from V and 8 bases from J, with 15 bases between. This CDR3 contains 15 residues. CDR3 sequence (DNA): TGTGCCAGCAGTGAAGACGTATTACCTAACGATGAGCAGTTCTTC. As protein: CASSEDVLPNDEQFF.

This chain connects TRBV30 to TRBJ1-1, with D possibly being TRBD1 (5 bases). Between the trimmed V and J ends, which lost 0 bases and 5 bases, there was a span of 10 bases. The CDR3 length is 13 residues. Germline V gene data show CDR1 as GTSNPN and CDR2 as SVGIG (reference sequence). CDR3 nucleotides: TGTGCCTGGAGTGTTCAGGGCTGGACTGAAGCTTTCTTT. Protein sequence: CAWSVQGWTEAFF.